This TCR beta chain was retrieved from a study of siplizumab effects on memory and regulatory T cells. Overall study findings and caveats: Researchers could map only a minor fraction of alloreactive clones to unstimulated subsets.

Worth noting for this clone: Its matching antigen is unknown.

The assay was immunoSEQ multiplex PCR, and TCRdb's table has in-frame clones only and misses some. The profile covers about 56,000 clones, with 95% to 98% appearing a single time and about 1% taken by the ten largest. The material sequenced was naive CD8+ T cells sorted from blood. The clonotype originates from a human donor in good health.

The CDR3 DNA follows: TGTGCCAGCAGTTTAGGGACTAGCCACTACGAGCAGTACTTC. Amino acids: CASSLGTSHYEQYF. J is TRBJ2-7 and V is TRBV27; 9 nucleotides line up with TRBD2. Losses at the gene ends were 2 bases for V and 3 bases for J; bases not matched to a gene: 2. CDR3 size: 14 residues. Germline-derived CDR1 and CDR2 are MNHEY and SMNVEV (reference sequence).